Below are 17 T cell receptor beta chains sequenced from a single sample in a study of glioma-infiltrating T cells after dendritic cell vaccination. Repertoires were generated with immunoSEQ multiplex PCR, while TCRdb's copy carries only in-frame clones and drops some. The sample lists tens of thousands of clones; approximately 83% were seen once. Sequences were derived from blood, sampled before dendritic cell vaccination. These receptors were collected from a human donor with glioblastoma.

The sample holds a few counts of this clone. The genes are TRBV4-3 and TRBJ1-3; D unclear. CDR3 length: 15 amino acids. V dropped 4 bases and J dropped 4 bases, with 14 bases sitting between them. The germline CDR1 and CDR2 sequences are LGHNA and YSLEER. For the CDR3, the DNA is TGCGCCAGCAGCCCTGACTGGCCTGGCGGAAACACCATATATTTT. Its protein is CASSPDWPGGNTIYF.

This rearrangement joins TRBV7-9 to TRBJ1-5; possible D gene TRBD1, 5 bases. In germline, CDR1 is SEHNR, CDR2 FQNEAQ (reference sequence). The V gene lost 5 bases and the J gene lost 0 bases, with 11 bases spanning the gap. The CDR3 consists of 15 residues. The CDR3 DNA reads as TGTGCCAGCAGCCGGGGGACGGATAGCAATCAGCCCCAGCATTTT. Translation: CASSRGTDSNQPQHF. Combining the CDR3 with reference TRBV7-9 and TRBJ1-5 gives the whole variable domain DTGVSQNPRHKITKRGQNVTFRCDPISEHNRLYWYRQTLGQGPEFLTYFQNEAQLEKSRLLSDRFSAERPKGSFSTLEIQRTEQGDSAMYLCASSRGTDSNQPQHFGDGTRLSIL.

The rearrangement joins TRBV5-1 to TRBJ1-1; D may be TRBD1 (5 bases). Looked up from germline, CDR1 is SGHRS and CDR2 is YFSETQ. The length of the CDR3 is 15 residues. Trimming pared 5 bases from V and 1 base from J, leaving 15 bases between. CDR3 nucleotide sequence: TGCGCCAGCAGACCGCAAGGCCAGGGGAACACTGAAGCTTTCTTT. Amino acid sequence: CASRPQGQGNTEAFF. The full variable domain, with the rest looked up from reference TRBV5-1 and TRBJ1-1, is KAGVTQTPRYLIKTRGQQVTLSCSPISGHRSVSWYQQTPGQGLQFLFEYFSETQRNKGNFPGRFSGRQFSNSRSEMNVSTLELGDSALYLCASRPQGQGNTEAFFGQGTRLTVV.

This chain links TRBV5-4 with TRBJ2-1, with 14 bases aligning to TRBD2. This CDR3 is 17 amino acids long. Germline CDR1 is SGHNT and CDR2 is YYREEE (reference sequence). The ends lost 2 bases at V and 2 bases at J; junction bases unmatched: 3. The CDR3 nucleotides read TGTGCCAGCAGCTTTCGACTAGCGGGGGGGACCTACAATGAGCAGTTCTTC. This gives the protein CASSFRLAGGTYNEQFF.

In DNA, the CDR3 is TGCGCCAGCAGCCCCGGACAGGGGAGGGGATGGACTGAAGCTTTCTTT. This translates into CASSPGQGRGWTEAFF. The chain uses TRBV5-1 and TRBJ1-1; 9 bases line up with TRBD1. Germline V gene sequence: CDR1 SGHRS, CDR2 YFSETQ. The CDR3 runs 16 residues. V was clipped by 4 bases and J by 5 bases; unmatched bases: 12.

The rearrangement links TRBV18 to TRBJ2-2; tentative D call: TRBD2 (5 bases). This CDR3 has 16 amino acids. Trimming stripped 4 bases from V and 4 bases from J, with 16 bases between. The germline CDR1 and CDR2 sequences are KGHSH and LQKENI. CDR3 in DNA: TGTGCCAGCTCACACTCCGGGAAAGGTGGCACCGGGGAGCTGTTTTTT. Its protein is CASSHSGKGGTGELFF.

The genes are TRBV5-4 and TRBJ1-4; TRBD1 matches at 9 bases. Trimming took 7 bases from V and 6 from J; bases not matched to a gene: 10. CDR1 is SGHNT and CDR2 is YYREEE in the germline V gene (reference sequence). This CDR3 is built from 15 residues. The CDR3 DNA is TGTGCCAGCCATAACCCGGACAGGGGACATGAAAAACTGTTTTTT. Translation: CASHNPDRGHEKLFF.

This chain links TRBV29-1 with TRBJ1-2, with D perhaps TRBD1 (6 bases). Germline V gives CDR1 SQVTM, CDR2 ANQGSEA. The CDR3 is 14 amino acids. The ends were cut back, 6 bases at V and 5 bases at J, with 19 bases in the middle. In DNA, the CDR3 is TGCAGCGTGGCTAGGGGTACAGGGAGTTATGGCTACACCTTC. It is translated as CSVARGTGSYGYTF.

The chain uses TRBV5-1 and TRBJ1-5, with 8 bases fitting TRBD1. CDR1 is SGHRS and CDR2 is YFSETQ in the germline V gene. The trim removed 5 bases at V and 5 bases at J, leaving 3 bases unmatched. The CDR3 extends over 13 amino acids. The CDR3 loop reads CASRGQDDQPQHF. The DNA of the CDR3 is TGCGCCAGCAGGGGACAGGACGATCAGCCCCAGCATTTT.

This clone is a singleton in its sample. V and J are TRBV27 and TRBJ2-7, with a weak D call TRBD1 (5 bases). The CDR3 is 15 residues long. The V gene lost 6 bases and the J gene lost 3 bases, with 18 bases spanning the gap. In germline, CDR1 is MNHEY, CDR2 SMNVEV (reference sequence). The CDR3 is CASSRSVQGYYEQYF. The CDR3 DNA reads as TGTGCCAGCAGCCGATCGGTCCAGGGCTACTACGAGCAGTACTTC.

Points on this clone: Different DNA sequences within this sample yield the same CDR3. The CDR3 reads CASSLGQGTYEQYF. Written as DNA, the CDR3 is TGTGCCAGCAGCTTGGGACAGGGTACCTACGAGCAGTACTTC. V gene TRBV7-2 combines with J gene TRBJ2-7; 9 bases are shared with TRBD1. This CDR3 has 14 residues. Germline CDR1 and CDR2: SGHTA and FQGNSA. J gave up 2 bases and V 3 bases, and 2 bases lay outside the gene matches. Drawing the rest from reference TRBV7-2 and TRBJ2-7, the complete variable domain is GAGVSQSPSNKVTEKGKDVELRCDPISGHTALYWYRQSLGQGLEFLIYFQGNSAPDKSGLPSDRFSAERTGGSVSTLTIQRTQQEDSAVYLCASSLGQGTYEQYFGPGTRLTVT.

The V call is TRBV9, the J call TRBJ2-7; 8 bases align to TRBD1. This CDR3 is built from 16 residues. The germline CDR1 and CDR2 sequences are SGDLS and YYNGEE. V was clipped by 4 bases and J by 5 bases; unmatched bases: 14. CDR3 in amino acids: CASSSYGSGGKNEQYF. The CDR3 nucleotides read TGTGCCAGCAGCTCCTATGGGTCAGGGGGCAAGAACGAGCAGTACTTC.

The genes are TRBV7-2 and TRBJ2-7, with 13 positions matching TRBD2. V shed 0 bases and J 2 bases; nucleotides not matched to a gene: 1. CDR3 length equals 16 residues. Germline V CDR1 and CDR2: SGHTA, FQGNSA. This CDR3 is CASSLATSGRTYEQYF. CDR3 DNA sequence: TGTGCCAGCAGCTTAGCGACTAGCGGGAGGACCTACGAGCAGTACTTC.

The chain links TRBV18 to TRBJ2-5; a possible D gene is TRBD2 (6 bases). Trimming pared 6 bases from V and 2 bases from J, leaving 13 bases between. The CDR3 extends over 14 amino acids. Germline V lookup: CDR1 KGHSH, CDR2 LQKENI. The CDR3 spells CASSLGAGQETQYF. DNA for the CDR3: TGTGCCAGCTCTCTAGGTGCGGGACAAGAGACCCAGTACTTC.

The chain uses TRBV4-2 and TRBJ1-2; unclear D gene. The CDR3 runs to 15 residues. The V gene's germline CDR1 is LGHNA and CDR2 YNFKEQ. The V end lost 0 bases, the J end lost 4 bases, and 12 bases lay between the germline ends. CDR3 bases: TGTGCCAGCAGCCAAGATCGGCAGGTGGCCTATGGCTACACCTTC. Its translation: CASSQDRQVAYGYTF.

The chain has TRBV6-4 and TRBJ1-2; no definite D call. With 0 bases removed from V and 13 bases from J, the gap between germline ends came to 15 bases. The CDR3 extends over 13 amino acids. Germline V CDR1 and CDR2: MRHNA, SNTAGT. CDR3 in DNA: TGTGCCAGCAGTGACTCGAATAAGGGAGTGAGCACCTTC. Its protein is CASSDSNKGVSTF.

The J gene is TRBJ2-7, the V gene TRBV18, with TRBD1 matching over 9 bases. V was clipped by 6 bases and J by 6 bases; unmatched bases: 12. Germline V lookup: CDR1 KGHSH, CDR2 LQKENI. This CDR3 is 15 amino acids long. In DNA, the CDR3 is TGTGCCAGCTCCCCCACGGACAGGGGCCTTGGCGAGCAGTACTTC. It is translated as CASSPTDRGLGEQYF.